The rows below give T cell receptor beta chains drawn from one sample of a study of cytomegalovirus exposure and HLA in healthy donors. Measured with immunoSEQ multiplex PCR; TCRdb has only the in-frame clones, and not every one. The repertoire holds 150,000 to 200,000 clones, with about four fifths as singletons. The sequenced material came from PBMCs. Every receptor here comes from a woman aged 50 to 65 in good health and CMV-seropositive. Each CDR3 is given with its conserved first and last residue. D genes are given only for firm matches. Clone size is stated in some rows and not others, as once, few, many or a class when expanded.

d_call	v_call	clone_size	j_call	cdr3_aa	cdr3_nt
TRBD2	TRBV9	.	TRBJ2-5	CASSVTSLSPETQYF	TGTGCCAGCAGCGTGACTAGCCTCTCTCCGGAGACCCAGTACTTC
TRBD2	TRBV6-1	few	TRBJ2-2	CASYTGGNTGELFF	TGTGCCAGCTACACGGGGGGGAACACCGGGGAGCTGTTTTTT
.	TRBV9	.	TRBJ2-1	CASSSRDLKINEQFF	TGTGCCAGCAGCAGCCGGGATCTTAAGATCAATGAGCAGTTCTTC
TRBD2	TRBV15	.	TRBJ2-3	CATSRDAGAQYF	TGTGCCACCAGCAGAGATGCGGGGGCGCAGTATTTT
.	TRBV28	.	TRBJ2-1	CASESGSNEQFF	TGTGCCAGCGAATCAGGGTCCAATGAGCAGTTCTTC
.	TRBV19	.	TRBJ2-3	CASSIMSVSTDTQYF	TGTGCCAGTAGTATTATGTCGGTGAGCACAGATACGCAGTATTTT
TRBD1	TRBV6-5	once	TRBJ1-2	CASSYPNRGLYGYTF	TGTGCCAGCAGTTACCCTAACAGGGGGCTCTATGGCTACACCTTC
.	TRBV6-4	.	TRBJ2-1	CASSHGGPYNEQFF	TGTGCCAGCAGTCACGGGGGGCCATACAATGAGCAGTTCTTC
.	TRBV5-4	few	TRBJ1-4	CASSRYGTRGEKLFF	TGTGCCAGCAGCCGCTACGGGACTCGAGGTGAAAAACTGTTTTTT
.	TRBV7-3	.	TRBJ2-3	CASSSSRPDTQYF	TGTGCCAGCAGCTCTAGCCGCCCAGATACGCAGTATTTT